This TCR beta chain is from a study of CD8 T cells in ankylosing spondylitis. On this clonotype itself: The target antigen is unknown.

Study-wide findings and caveats: Disease-linked clones bore a CD8+ phenotype and were relatively rare in peripheral blood. Earlier authors reported some of these motif variants in reactive arthritis synovial fluid and blood. Ankylosing spondylitis blood seemed to carry a telltale TCR beta motif made of eight or nine highly homologous variants. It was reported that disease-linked clones were significantly enriched in matched ankylosing spondylitis synovial fluid.

Germline V gene data show CDR1 as LNHDA and CDR2 as SQIVND (reference sequence). The CDR3 totals 15 residues. The V segment lost 5 bases and the J segment 8 bases; nucleotides outside the gene matches: 12. Construction of TCR beta libraries was performed using quantitative 5'-RACE with molecular barcodes. Each CDR3 protein gets one entry after TCRdb re-called the 5' RACE reads with MiXCR. This sample has approximately 500,000 distinct CDR3 sequences, with 10% to 15% found just once. The TCR originated in a male donor with ankylosing spondylitis. The sample consisted of blood, either unsorted or a sorted T cell fraction (not recorded which). V usage is TRBV19 and J usage is TRBJ2-1; 7 bases map to TRBD2. Here the CDR3 reads CASSSWGEGRDEQFF. CDR3 sequence (DNA): TGTGCCAGTAGTTCTTGGGGGGAGGGTAGGGATGAGCAGTTCTTC.